The clone carrying this T cell receptor (beta chain) was found once. The sample is drawn from a study of blood T cell repertoires in COVID-19. Study information: Both acute and convalescent COVID-19 samples were obtained from the United States, Italy and Spain. In each case, the material was cDNA or gDNA derived from T cells, B-cell-depleted T cells, or PBMCs.

As handled by the study authors: Estimates of nucleated cell counts were drawn from the amplification of reference gene primers. Measured with immunoSEQ multiplex PCR; TCRdb has only the in-frame clones, and not every one. D and trimming were read from the DNA, whereas the V and J calls and clone size are those reported in that table. This table holds around 50,000 clones, around 85% found once. J lost 9 bases, V lost 4 bases, and 13 bases had no gene match. The CDR3 spans 15 residues. Germline lookup yields CDR1 SGHTA and CDR2 FQGTGA. Specimen: peripheral blood. The chain employs TRBV7-3 and TRBJ2-3; 7 positions match TRBD2. The clonotype comes from a man in his forties or fifties with active COVID-19. The CDR3 nucleotides are TGTGCCAGCAGCTCGGAATCTAGCGGAGGAGGCACGCAGTATTTT. Amino acids: CASSSESSGGGTQYF. The whole variable domain, filled in from reference TRBV7-3 and TRBJ2-3, reads GAGVSQTPSNKVTEKGKYVELRCDPISGHTALYWYRQSLGQGPEFLIYFQGTGAADDSGLPNDRFFAVRPEGSVSTLKIQRTERGDSAVYLCASSSESSGGGTQYFGPGTRLTVL.